This entry describes one TCR beta chain. Its antigen is not known. This record comes from a study of T cell responses to AZD1222 COVID-19 vaccine. Study-wide findings and caveats: The donor group comprised mostly white British people and more females; the analysis possibly underestimated clonal diversity. Vaccine-related CD4 TCRs covered spike, predominating at 160-218 and 743-854.

The CDR3 runs to 13 residues. Germline lookup yields CDR1 SGHRS and CDR2 YFSETQ. The V gene end was trimmed by 1 base and the J gene end by 3 bases; junction bases not matched to a gene: 0. Measured with immunoSEQ multiplex PCR; TCRdb has only the in-frame clones, and not every one. The repertoire holds around 25,000 clones, around 86% seen once, with 34% in the top ten. The clonotype comes from an adult who received the AZD1222 COVID-19 vaccine. The sample here was peripheral blood, taken 28 days after the second AZD1222 dose. This chain links TRBV5-1 with TRBJ1-1; 7 bases align to TRBD1. The CDR3 loop is CASSLQGDTEAFF. The CDR3 region has the DNA TGCGCCAGCAGCTTGCAGGGGGACACTGAAGCTTTCTTT.